Presented here are 11 T cell receptor beta chains from one specimen sequenced in a study of cytomegalovirus exposure and HLA in healthy donors. Primers: 60 Vbeta forward and 13 Jbeta reverse. Using immunoSEQ multiplex PCR, the repertoire was profiled, and TCRdb retains in-frame clones only, with some absent. The data hold about 160,000 clones, with about 80% observed a single time. Sample: PBMCs. The receptor set was obtained from a young man in good health and CMV-seronegative.

The V gene is TRBV19, the J gene TRBJ1-2; TRBD1 matches at 11 bases. V shed 6 bases and J 7 bases; nucleotides not matched to a gene: 7. The V gene's germline CDR1 is LNHDA and CDR2 SQIVND (reference sequence). The CDR3 has 14 residues. The CDR3 bases are TGTGCCAGTAGGGAGAGGGACAGGGGGTTTGGCTACACCTTC. Amino acid sequence: CASRERDRGFGYTF.

The J gene is TRBJ1-6, the V gene TRBV5-1, with TRBD1 matching over 10 bases. The CDR3 totals 15 residues. Germline trimming cut 7 bases from V and 9 bases from J; bases unmatched to any gene: 10. The germline V gene has CDR1 SGHRS and CDR2 YFSETQ. The CDR3 sequence: CASGFGQGDGSPLHF. The DNA for the CDR3 is TGCGCCAGCGGGTTCGGACAGGGGGACGGTTCACCCCTCCACTTT.

V is TRBV7-9 and J is TRBJ2-7, with D perhaps matching TRBD1 (6 bases). This CDR3 has 15 amino acids. CDR1 and CDR2 (germline): SEHNR, FQNEAQ (reference sequence). V was cut by 4 bases and J by 2 bases, with 15 bases left in between. The chain's CDR3 is CASSSPTGRTYEQYF. As DNA, the CDR3 is TGTGCCAGCAGCTCGCCGACAGGCCGAACCTACGAGCAGTACTTC.

This rearrangement joins TRBV18 to TRBJ2-7, with 9 bases lining up with TRBD2. There are 16 residues in the CDR3. V dropped 3 bases and J dropped 2; count of bases not matched to a gene: 8. Germline V lookup: CDR1 KGHSH, CDR2 LQKENI. The CDR3 sequence: CASSPTGTSIPYEQYF. The CDR3 bases are TGTGCCAGCTCACCTACCGGGACTAGCATCCCCTACGAGCAGTACTTC.

On this clone: Other DNA sequences within the sample encode an identical CDR3. The chain employs TRBV4-3 and TRBJ2-7; 10 nucleotides match TRBD1. With V trimmed by 3 bases and J by 2 bases, 7 bases remained unmatched. The CDR3 is 16 residues long. Germline V gene lookup returns CDR1 LGHNA and CDR2 YSLEER. CDR3 in DNA: TGCGCCAGCAGCCACTCCGGGACAGGGGAAACCTACGAGCAGTACTTC. Translated: CASSHSGTGETYEQYF.

The chain employs TRBV5-6 and TRBJ1-2; D perhaps matches TRBD1 (5 bases). CDR1 SGHDT and CDR2 YYEEEE come from the germline V gene. CDR3 length: 15 amino acids. V was shortened by 2 bases and J by 4 bases, with 15 bases between the two germline ends. The CDR3 DNA is TGTGCCAGCAGCTTAAGGGGTCCCCTTGCCTATGGCTACACCTTC. Protein product: CASSLRGPLAYGYTF.

This clone turned up a few times. The chain recombines TRBV9 with TRBJ2-3, with 8 bases that match TRBD2. With 4 bases clipped from V and 3 bases from J, the junction kept 7 bases outside the gene matches. This CDR3 is 15 amino acids long. The germline CDR1 and CDR2 sequences are SGDLS and YYNGEE. CDR3 region: CASSPWLAGTDTQYF. In DNA form, the CDR3 reads TGTGCCAGCAGCCCCTGGTTAGCGGGGACAGATACGCAGTATTTT.

The rearrangement uses TRBV28 and TRBJ2-1; the D gene is possibly TRBD1 (5 bases). The CDR3 extends over 13 amino acids. From germline, CDR1 is MDHEN and CDR2 SYDVKM. V dropped 10 bases and J dropped 2 bases, with 12 bases sitting between them. The CDR3 nucleotides are TGTGCCATTCGGACACCCCCCTACAATGAGCAGTTCTTC. This gives the protein CAIRTPPYNEQFF.

The chain is built from TRBV4-1 and TRBJ2-1, with D maybe TRBD1 (6 bases). The CDR3 loop spans 17 amino acids. Trimming cost V 0 bases and J 4 bases, with 16 bases left between them. The germline V gene encodes CDR1 MGHRA and CDR2 YSYEKL. CDR3 nucleotide sequence: TGCGCCAGCAGCCAAGATCGGAACAGGGTTAGGTACAATGAGCAGTTCTTC. This encodes CASSQDRNRVRYNEQFF.

The chain employs TRBV5-4 and TRBJ1-2, with 11 bases that match TRBD1. V was clipped by 0 bases and J by 7 bases; unmatched bases: 5. Germline assignment: CDR1 SGHNT and CDR2 YYREEE (reference sequence). The CDR3 has 15 residues. CDR3 sequence (DNA): TGTGCCAGCAGCTTGGCCGGACAGGGGGCGGGTGGCTACACCTTC. It encodes CASSLAGQGAGGYTF.

V is TRBV7-9 and J is TRBJ2-7, with 7 bases fitting TRBD2. This CDR3 contains 15 residues. CDR1 is SEHNR, CDR2 FQNEAQ, per germline (reference sequence). The J segment lost 4 bases and the V segment lost 5 bases, leaving 11 bases of the junction unmatched. The CDR3 loop is CASSPPGRGLYEQYF. The CDR3 coding sequence is TGTGCCAGCAGCCCCCCGGGGAGGGGATTGTACGAGCAGTACTTC.